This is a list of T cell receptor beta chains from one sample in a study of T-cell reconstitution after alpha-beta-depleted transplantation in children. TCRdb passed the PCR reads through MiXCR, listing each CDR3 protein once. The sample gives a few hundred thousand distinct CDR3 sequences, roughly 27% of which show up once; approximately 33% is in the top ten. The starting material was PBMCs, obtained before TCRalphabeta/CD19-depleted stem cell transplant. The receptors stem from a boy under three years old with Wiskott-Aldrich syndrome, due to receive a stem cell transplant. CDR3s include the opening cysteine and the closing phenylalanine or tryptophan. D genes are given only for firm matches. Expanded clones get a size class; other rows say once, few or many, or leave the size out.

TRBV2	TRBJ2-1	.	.	TGTGCCAGCAGTGAGGGTTTCGGTAATGAGCAGTTCTTC	CASSEGFGNEQFF
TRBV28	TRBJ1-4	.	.	TGTGCCAGCAGTCCCTATACCGATAGGGGTAATGAAAAACTGTTTTTT	CASSPYTDRGNEKLFF
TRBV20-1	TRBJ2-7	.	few	TGCAGTGCTAGGCCCGGGAGCGAGGAAGAGCAGTACTTC	CSARPGSEEEQYF
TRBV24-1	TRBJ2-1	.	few	TGTGCCACCAGTGATTTGCGGGCCAGCTCCTACAATGAGCAGTTCTTC	CATSDLRASSYNEQFF
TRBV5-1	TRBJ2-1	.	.	TGCGCCAGCAGCTCCCTAGGGTCGGCGGACAATGAGCAGTTCTTC	CASSSLGSADNEQFF
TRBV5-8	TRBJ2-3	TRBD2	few	TGTGCCAGCAGCCGACTAGCTCTTATCACAGATACGCAGTATTTT	CASSRLALITDTQYF
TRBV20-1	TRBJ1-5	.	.	TGCAGTGCCGTAGCGGTGATCAGCAATCAGCCCCAGCATTTT	CSAVAVISNQPQHF
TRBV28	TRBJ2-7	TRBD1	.	TGTGCGACCTCCCCCCAGGGGGTATCCTACGAGCAGTACTTC	CATSPQGVSYEQYF
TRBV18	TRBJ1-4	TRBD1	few	TGTGCCAGCGCAGGGGGCCTTAATGAAAAACTGTTTTTT	CASAGGLNEKLFF
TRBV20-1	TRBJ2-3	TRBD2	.	TGCAGTGCTAGGACGGGAGGGCCCACAGATACGCAGTATTTT	CSARTGGPTDTQYF
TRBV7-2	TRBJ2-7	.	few	TGTGCCAGCAGCTCCCGGGTCGGCGAATACGAGCAGTACTTC	CASSSRVGEYEQYF
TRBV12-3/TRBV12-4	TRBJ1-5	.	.	TGTGCCAGCAGTTTTAAACAGGGTGGCAATCAGCCCCAGCATTTT	CASSFKQGGNQPQHF
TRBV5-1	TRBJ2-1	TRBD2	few	TGCGCCAGCAGCTTGGTTGGACTAGCGGGAGATGAGCAGTTCTTC	CASSLVGLAGDEQFF
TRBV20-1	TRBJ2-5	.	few	TGCAGTGCTAGGCCCCCAGCGATGAAGACCCAGTACTTC	CSARPPAMKTQYF
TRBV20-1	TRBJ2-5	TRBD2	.	TGCAGTGCAATAGCGGGACAAGAGACCCAGTACTTC	CSAIAGQETQYF
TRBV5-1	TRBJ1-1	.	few	TGCGCCAGCAGTTGGGAAGGGATAATGACTGAAGCTTTCTTT	CASSWEGIMTEAFF
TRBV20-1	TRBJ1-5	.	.	TGCAGTGCTAGTGTGGAAGGTTATAGCAATCAGCCCCAGCATTTT	CSASVEGYSNQPQHF
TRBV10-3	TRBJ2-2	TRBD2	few	TGTGCCATCGGGACTAGCGGGACTAGCACCGGGGAGCTGTTTTTT	CAIGTSGTSTGELFF
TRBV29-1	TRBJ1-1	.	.	TGCAGCGTTGAAAACTGGGGCGCGAACACTGAAGCTTTCTTT	CSVENWGANTEAFF
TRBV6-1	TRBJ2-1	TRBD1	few	TGTGCCAGCAGACCCGGGACAGCGCGTTACAATGAGCAGTTCTTC	CASRPGTARYNEQFF
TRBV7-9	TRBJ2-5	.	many	TGTGCCAGCAGCTTAGGGCGTTACCAAGAGACCCAGTACTTC	CASSLGRYQETQYF
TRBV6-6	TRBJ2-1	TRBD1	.	TGTGCCAGCAGTTACAACAGGGGGGATGAGCAGTTCTTC	CASSYNRGDEQFF
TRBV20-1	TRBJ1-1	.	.	TGCAGGGGGGGCCAGGCGGACACTGAAGCTTTCTTT	CRGGQADTEAFF